Included here is one T cell receptor beta chain sequence, with context. Its cognate antigen is unknown. This record comes from a study of T cell responses to AZD1222 COVID-19 vaccine. CDR3 length: 12 residues. In germline, CDR1 is MNHEY, CDR2 SVGAGI. Trimming took 7 bases from V and 1 from J, leaving 7 bases between them. Findings and caveats of the study: Spike-specific TCR breadth rose after two AZD1222 doses, and depth rose as well. Vaccine-related CD4 TCRs covered spike, predominating at 160-218 and 743-854. Baseline seropositivity occurred in only a handful of AZD1222 recipients.

The assay was immunoSEQ multiplex PCR, and TCRdb's table has in-frame clones only and misses some. The profile shows 90,000 to 110,000 clones, roughly 91% of them singletons. The sequences come from peripheral blood, collected on day 0 of AZD1222 vaccination. This TCR derives from an adult in good health. The rearrangement joins TRBV6-5 to TRBJ1-1; D ambiguous. The CDR3 spells CASTPTNTEAFF. The CDR3 DNA is TGTGCCAGCACCCCGACGAACACTGAAGCTTTCTTT.